The 2 T cell receptor beta chains below were found in one sample sequenced in a study of T-cell reconstitution after alpha-beta-depleted transplantation in children. Unique molecular identifiers were incorporated when the TCRbeta library was constructed. MiXCR, applied by TCRdb to the PCR reads, yields one record per CDR3 protein. The sample consists of approximately 70,000 distinct CDR3 sequences, approximately 5% of them appearing once. Sequenced material: PBMCs, mostly from graft donor cells, taken 180 days after TCRalphabeta/CD19-depleted stem cell transplant. The receptors stem from a boy under three years old who had a stem cell transplant for acute myeloid leukemia, so the T cells may come from the graft donor.

This clonotype was seen at least ten times. The V call is TRBV2, the J call TRBJ2-1; 7 bases are a match to TRBD1. Germline V gene lookup returns CDR1 SNHLY and CDR2 FYNNEI. Trimming at V came to 9 bases and at J to 1 base, leaving 3 bases not matched to a gene. This CDR3 contains 13 residues. The CDR3, as DNA: TGTGCCAGTTCAGGGGGTTCCTACAATGAGCAGTTCTTC. This codes for CASSGGSYNEQFF.

This clonotype has at least ten counts. The gene calls are TRBV19 and TRBJ1-5; maybe TRBD1 (5 bases). The germline CDR1 and CDR2 sequences are LNHDA and SQIVND (reference sequence). The V and J ends lost 6 bases and 6 bases respectively, with 12 bases between them. This CDR3 has 13 residues. The CDR3 protein is CASRTAWGQPQHF. CDR3 sequence (DNA): TGTGCCAGTAGGACAGCTTGGGGTCAGCCCCAGCATTTT.